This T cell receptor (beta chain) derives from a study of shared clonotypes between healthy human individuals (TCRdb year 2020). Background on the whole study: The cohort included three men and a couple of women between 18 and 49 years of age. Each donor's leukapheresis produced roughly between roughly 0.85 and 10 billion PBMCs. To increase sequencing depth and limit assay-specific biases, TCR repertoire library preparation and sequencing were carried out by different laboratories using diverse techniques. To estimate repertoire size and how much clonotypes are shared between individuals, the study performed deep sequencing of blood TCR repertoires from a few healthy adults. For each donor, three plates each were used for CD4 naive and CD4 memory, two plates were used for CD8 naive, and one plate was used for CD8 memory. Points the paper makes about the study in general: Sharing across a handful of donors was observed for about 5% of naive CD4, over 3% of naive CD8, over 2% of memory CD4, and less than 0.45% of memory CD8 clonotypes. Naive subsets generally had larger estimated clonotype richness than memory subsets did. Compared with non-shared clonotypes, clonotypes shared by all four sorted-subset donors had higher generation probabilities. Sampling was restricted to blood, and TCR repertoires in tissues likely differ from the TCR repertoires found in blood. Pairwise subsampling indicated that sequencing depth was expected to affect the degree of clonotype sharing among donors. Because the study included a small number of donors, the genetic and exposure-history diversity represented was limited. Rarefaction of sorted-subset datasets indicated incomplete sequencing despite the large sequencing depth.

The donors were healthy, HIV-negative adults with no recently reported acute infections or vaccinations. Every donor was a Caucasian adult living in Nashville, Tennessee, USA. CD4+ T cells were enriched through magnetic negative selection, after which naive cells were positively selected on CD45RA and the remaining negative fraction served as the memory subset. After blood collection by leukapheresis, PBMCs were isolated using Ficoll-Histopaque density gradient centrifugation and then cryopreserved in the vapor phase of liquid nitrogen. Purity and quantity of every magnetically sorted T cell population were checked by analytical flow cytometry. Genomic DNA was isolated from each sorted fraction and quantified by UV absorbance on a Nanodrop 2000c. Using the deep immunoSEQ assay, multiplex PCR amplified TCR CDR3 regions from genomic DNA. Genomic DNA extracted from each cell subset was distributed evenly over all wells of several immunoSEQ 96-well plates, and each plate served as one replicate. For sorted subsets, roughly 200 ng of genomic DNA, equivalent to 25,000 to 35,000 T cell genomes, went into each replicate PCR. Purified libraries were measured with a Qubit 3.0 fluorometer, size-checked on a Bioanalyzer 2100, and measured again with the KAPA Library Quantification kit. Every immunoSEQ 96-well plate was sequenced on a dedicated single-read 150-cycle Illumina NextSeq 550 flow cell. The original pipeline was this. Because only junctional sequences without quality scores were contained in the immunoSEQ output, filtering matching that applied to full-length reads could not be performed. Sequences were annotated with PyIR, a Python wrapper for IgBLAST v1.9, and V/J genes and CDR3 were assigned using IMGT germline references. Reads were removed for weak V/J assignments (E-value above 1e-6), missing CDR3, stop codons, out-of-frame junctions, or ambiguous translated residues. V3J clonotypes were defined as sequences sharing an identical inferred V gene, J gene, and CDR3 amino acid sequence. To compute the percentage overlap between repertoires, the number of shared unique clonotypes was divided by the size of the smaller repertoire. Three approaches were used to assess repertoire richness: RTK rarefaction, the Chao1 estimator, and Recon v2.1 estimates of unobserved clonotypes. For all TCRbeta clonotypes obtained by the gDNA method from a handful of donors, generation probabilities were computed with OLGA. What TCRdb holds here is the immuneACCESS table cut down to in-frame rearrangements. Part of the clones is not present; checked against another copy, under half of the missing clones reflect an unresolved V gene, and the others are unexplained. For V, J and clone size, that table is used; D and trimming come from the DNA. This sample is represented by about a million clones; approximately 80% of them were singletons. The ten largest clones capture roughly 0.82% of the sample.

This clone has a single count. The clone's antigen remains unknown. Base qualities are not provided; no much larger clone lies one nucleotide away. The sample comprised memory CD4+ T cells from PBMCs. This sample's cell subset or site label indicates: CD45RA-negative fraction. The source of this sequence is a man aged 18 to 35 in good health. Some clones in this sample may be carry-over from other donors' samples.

The bases read TGTGCCAGCAGCTTAGGAGGGGGGAGTCTGTTCTTC. Translated, this is CASSLGGGSLFF. The sequence joins TRBV11-2 to TRBJ2-1, with the D call perhaps TRBD1 or TRBD2, as 6 bases match in each case. V was cut back by 1 base and J by 15 bases, leaving a gap of 13 bases between them. The CDR3 holds 12 amino acids from the cysteine to the phenylalanine. Only the CDR3 region is kept as DNA, spanning 36 bases read in frame from base 1. CDR1 SGHAT and CDR2 FQNNGV were looked up in the germline V gene.